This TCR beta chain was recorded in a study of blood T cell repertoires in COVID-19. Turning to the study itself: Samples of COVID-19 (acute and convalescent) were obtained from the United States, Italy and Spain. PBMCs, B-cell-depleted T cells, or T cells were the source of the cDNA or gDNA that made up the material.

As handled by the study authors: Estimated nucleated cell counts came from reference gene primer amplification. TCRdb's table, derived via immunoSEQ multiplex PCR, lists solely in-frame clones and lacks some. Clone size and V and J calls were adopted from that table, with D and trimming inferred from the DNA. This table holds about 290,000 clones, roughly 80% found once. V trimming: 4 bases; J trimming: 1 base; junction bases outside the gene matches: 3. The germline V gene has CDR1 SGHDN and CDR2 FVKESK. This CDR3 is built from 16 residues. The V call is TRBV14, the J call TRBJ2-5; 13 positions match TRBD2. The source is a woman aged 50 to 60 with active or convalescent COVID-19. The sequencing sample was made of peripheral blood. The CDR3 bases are TGTGCCAGCAGCCTGGGACTAGCGGGACTCCAAGAGACCCAGTACTTC. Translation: CASSLGLAGLQETQYF.